This TCR beta chain was observed in a study of beta chain features in type 1 diabetes. In this sample, this clone turned up a few times. Expressed TCRB transcripts were sequenced after all isolated RNA was converted to cDNA. Generated by immunoSEQ multiplex PCR, the TCRdb table keeps only in-frame clones and is missing some. This sample has 300,000 to 450,000 clones; roughly 12% occur once, and the top ten carry roughly 0.017%. Trimming left V 3 bases short and J 4 bases short, with 19 bases between. This CDR3 is built from 16 residues. CDR1 SGDLS and CDR2 YYNGEE come from the germline V gene. Source material: naive CD4+ T cells from blood. The sequence was collected from a man aged 18 to 29 in good health. The chain joins TRBV9 to TRBJ2-5; tentative D call: TRBD2 (6 bases). CDR3 amino acids: CASSERGGGTGETQYF. Written as DNA, the CDR3 is TGTGCCAGCAGCGAACGAGGAGGAGGGACGGGAGAGACCCAGTACTTC.